Below are 24 T cell receptor beta chains sequenced from a single sample in a study of T cell repertoires in cytomegalovirus infection (dated by TCRdb to the late 2010s). The instrument was an Illumina HiSeq 1500. The raw public reads went through TCRdb reprocessing: fastp at Q25, MiXCR clone calling, in-frame beta chains kept. Each CDR3 protein gets just one entry, which takes the most common genes and DNA from the rows behind it. In this sample the table shows around 550,000 distinct CDR3 sequences, around 27% of which occur a single time. The top ten clones comprise about 12% of the sample. Material: PBMCs. The receptor set was obtained from a human donor in good health (CMV status not recorded). Some clones in this sample may be carry-over from other donors' samples.

In this sample, this clonotype turned up a few times. This chain links TRBV20-1 with TRBJ2-1, with D unclear. Germline V gene data show CDR1 as DFQATT and CDR2 as SNEGSKA (reference sequence). The V and J ends lost 2 bases and 8 bases respectively, with 10 bases between them. CDR3 length: 12 residues. DNA for the CDR3: TGCAGTGCTAGATCTACAAGGGATGAGCAGTTCTTC. Encoded protein: CSARSTRDEQFF.

This clonotype was counted only a few times. An end of the junction differs from the germline gene, which may be a read error. The chain links TRBV2 to TRBJ1-1; D is possibly TRBD1 (5 bases). The CDR3 has 11 residues. In germline, CDR1 is SNHLY, CDR2 FYNNEI. As DNA, the CDR3 is TGTGCCAGCAGCGAATTGGGACTCGGGGTCTTT. This encodes CASSELGLGVF. The variable domain in full, completed from reference TRBV2 and TRBJ1-1, reads EPEVTQTPSHQVTQMGQEVILRCVPISNHLYFYWYRQILGQKVEFLVSFYNNEISEKSEIFDDQFSVERPDGSNFTLKIRSTKLEDSAMYFCASSELGLGVFGQGTRLTVV.

The V gene is TRBV19, the J gene TRBJ2-3, with a weak D call TRBD2 (7 bases). The V gene lost 6 bases and the J gene lost 4 bases, with 11 bases spanning the gap. This CDR3 region has 13 residues. Germline V gives CDR1 LNHDA, CDR2 SQIVND (reference sequence). Written as DNA, the CDR3 is TGTGCCAGTAGGGGGAGGGGGTCAGATACGCAGTATTTT. Translation gives CASRGRGSDTQYF.

The chain is built from TRBV30 and TRBJ2-1; no clear D. CDR3 length: 11 residues. Germline CDR1 and CDR2: GTSNPN and SVGIG (reference sequence). Written as DNA, the CDR3 is TGTGCTCAAGGTGGGCGGAATGAGCAGTTCTTC. Translating gives CAQGGRNEQFF.

The table lists this clonotype with a few counts. The rearrangement uses TRBV7-3 and TRBJ2-3; perhaps TRBD2 as D (5 bases). The germline V gene has CDR1 SGHTA and CDR2 FQGTGA. Between the trimmed V and J ends, which lost 5 bases and 2 bases, there was a span of 11 bases. The CDR3 contains 14 residues. The chain's CDR3 is CASSLADDTDTQYF. As DNA, the CDR3 is TGTGCCAGCAGCCTAGCCGATGACACAGATACGCAGTATTTT.

This clonotype was seen ten or more times. The V and J genes are TRBV7-2 and TRBJ1-2, with D maybe TRBD1 (5 bases). Trimming left V 2 bases short and J 8 bases short, with 12 bases between. The CDR3 sequence is 13 residues long. The germline V gene has CDR1 SGHTA and CDR2 FQGNSA. CDR3 coding DNA: TGTGCCAGCAGCTTATGGGGGGACGACGGCTACACCTTC. Its protein product is CASSLWGDDGYTF.

The chain joins TRBV2 to TRBJ2-3; 8 bases map to TRBD1. Germline assignment: CDR1 SNHLY and CDR2 FYNNEI. Trimming took 4 bases from V and 3 from J; bases not matched to a gene: 6. This CDR3 has 15 amino acids. The CDR3 loop is CASSGTGRRTDTQYF. The CDR3 DNA reads as TGTGCCAGCAGTGGGACAGGGAGAAGGACAGATACGCAGTATTTT.

This clonotype was counted only a few times. The chain couples TRBV4-3 to TRBJ2-1; TRBD2 might be the D (5 bases). CDR1 is LGHNA, CDR2 YSLEER, per germline. V dropped 4 bases and J dropped 5 bases, with 15 bases sitting between them. There are 15 residues in the CDR3. CDR3 amino acids: CASSLDVGRDNEQFF. DNA for the CDR3: TGCGCCAGCAGCCTAGATGTGGGGAGAGACAATGAGCAGTTCTTC.

The J gene is TRBJ2-2, the V gene TRBV6-2 or TRBV6-3; D not resolved. CDR3 length equals 18 residues. V was trimmed by 2 bases and J by 5 bases, leaving 21 bases between them. CDR1 is MNHEY and CDR2 is SVGEGT in the germline V gene. The CDR3 reads CASSYRIFPFPETGELFF. The CDR3 region has the DNA TGTGCCAGCAGTTACCGCATCTTTCCCTTCCCCGAGACCGGGGAGCTGTTTTTT.

This clonotype was seen more than once but under ten times. V is TRBV11-2 and J is TRBJ2-7; TRBD2 matches 13 bases. The CDR3 length is 18 residues. Germline lookup yields CDR1 SGHAT and CDR2 FQNNGV. The V and J ends lost 4 bases and 4 bases, in that order; junction bases with no gene match: 13. CDR3 coding DNA: TGTGCCAGCAGCTCGAACACTAGCGGGAGGGTGAGAGGTTACGAGCAGTACTTC. This translates into CASSSNTSGRVRGYEQYF.

A few counts support this clonotype. The chain links TRBV10-3 to TRBJ2-1; D is uncertain. The ends were cut back, 9 bases at V and 12 bases at J, with 15 bases in the middle. The germline V gene has CDR1 ENHRY and CDR2 SYGVKD. This CDR3 has 11 residues. The CDR3, as DNA: TGTGCCATTACTGATGGACCCCGGCAGTTCTTC. Translation gives CAITDGPRQFF.

V usage is TRBV6-2 or TRBV6-3 and J usage is TRBJ1-2; 7 bases line up with TRBD1. Losses at the gene ends were 6 bases for V and 2 bases for J; bases not matched to a gene: 3. Looked up from germline, CDR1 is MNHEY and CDR2 is SVGEGT. The CDR3 loop spans 13 amino acids. The CDR3: CASRGGSNYGYTF. In nucleotides, the CDR3 is TGTGCCAGCAGAGGGGGCAGCAACTATGGCTACACCTTC.

The DNA of the CDR3 is TGTGCCAGCAGCCAGGGGGGGCGGCAGTACTTC. Translation: CASSQGGRQYF. The J gene is TRBJ2-7, the V gene TRBV6-5, with D possibly being TRBD1 or TRBD2 (7 bases each). Germline CDR1 is MNHEY and CDR2 is SVGAGI. CDR3 size: 11 residues. Trimming took 6 bases from V and 9 from J, leaving 12 bases between them.

This clonotype was seen many times. The V and J genes are TRBV7-2 and TRBJ2-5; 7 nucleotides match TRBD2. The junction had 2 bases not matched to a gene; V was cut back by 0 bases and J by 4 bases. Per germline, CDR1 SGHTA and CDR2 FQGNSA. There are 14 residues in the CDR3. The CDR3 region has the DNA TGTGCCAGCAGCTTAGCGGGAGGGCTAGAGACCCAGTACTTC. It translates to CASSLAGGLETQYF.

The chain carries TRBV4-3 and TRBJ1-1; a weak D match, TRBD1 (5 bases). Germline V lookup: CDR1 LGHNA, CDR2 YSLEER. CDR3 length: 15 amino acids. V gave up 0 bases and J gave up 0 bases, with 8 bases separating them. CDR3 in amino acids: CASSQEGTVNTEAFF. In DNA, the CDR3 is TGCGCCAGCAGCCAAGAGGGGACGGTGAACACTGAAGCTTTCTTT.

This clonotype was observed at least ten times. The genes are TRBV7-2 and TRBJ2-5; TRBD2 matches at 11 bases. V shed 5 bases, J shed 2 bases, and the junction held 7 bases outside the gene matches. In germline, CDR1 is SGHTA, CDR2 FQGNSA. The CDR3 sequence is 16 residues long. CDR3 amino acids: CASSEGLADPQETQYF. The CDR3 bases are TGTGCCAGCAGCGAGGGACTAGCGGACCCTCAAGAGACCCAGTACTTC. The full variable domain, its missing parts supplied by reference TRBV7-2 and TRBJ2-5, is GAGVSQSPSNKVTEKGKDVELRCDPISGHTALYWYRQSLGQGLEFLIYFQGNSAPDKSGLPSDRFSAERTGGSVSTLTIQRTQQEDSAVYLCASSEGLADPQETQYFGPGTRLLVL.

A few counts support this clonotype. The V call is TRBV6-2 or TRBV6-3, the J call TRBJ2-7, with 7 bases matching TRBD2. The CDR3 loop spans 15 amino acids. From germline, CDR1 is MNHEY and CDR2 SVGEGT. V lost 6 bases and J lost 4; bases outside the gene matches: 12. The CDR3 sequence: CASSRAGLYLYEQYV. For the CDR3, the DNA is TGTGCCAGCAGCCGAGCGGGACTCTATCTATACGAGCAGTACGTC.

The V gene is TRBV30, the J gene TRBJ2-2; 8 bases are shared with TRBD2. Per germline, CDR1 GTSNPN and CDR2 SVGIG (reference sequence). This CDR3 has 15 residues. J lost 3 bases, V lost 0 bases, and 3 bases had no gene match. The CDR3 is CAWSVPGRDTGELFF. The CDR3 DNA is TGTGCCTGGAGTGTACCCGGGAGGGACACCGGGGAGCTGTTTTTT.

In DNA, the CDR3 is TGTGCCAGCACCTCGGCCGAGACCCAGTACTTC. It translates to CASTSAETQYF. The rearrangement links TRBV2 to TRBJ2-5; D ambiguous. V dropped 7 bases and J dropped 5 bases, with 8 bases sitting between them. Per the germline V gene, CDR1 is SNHLY and CDR2 is FYNNEI. This CDR3 region has 11 residues.

This clonotype was detected a few times. V usage is TRBV11-2 and J usage is TRBJ2-1, with a tentative D call TRBD1 (6 bases). CDR3 length equals 13 residues. The V gene's germline CDR1 is SGHAT and CDR2 FQNNGV. Trimming took 5 bases from V and 6 from J, leaving 11 bases between them. The CDR3 is CASSRGRPNEQFF. The CDR3 coding sequence is TGTGCCAGCAGCAGGGGGAGACCCAATGAGCAGTTCTTC.

The chain is built from TRBV6-2 or TRBV6-3 and TRBJ2-7; a possible D gene is TRBD1 (6 bases). The CDR3 is 14 residues long. Trimming cost V 2 bases and J 7 bases, with 15 bases left between them. Germline V gives CDR1 MNHEY, CDR2 SVGEGT. CDR3 coding DNA: TGTGCCAGCAGTTACCGTGGGACATACAGAGAGCAGTACTTC. Encoded protein: CASSYRGTYREQYF.

This clonotype was detected ten times or more. The chain has TRBV7-3 and TRBJ2-1, with D hard to call. Germline CDR1 reads SGHTA; CDR2 reads FQGTGA. V lost 0 bases, J lost 4 bases, and 4 bases lay in between. The CDR3 sequence is 13 residues long. The CDR3 DNA follows: TGTGCCAGCAGCTTAACGCGGTACAATGAGCAGTTCTTC. Translating gives CASSLTRYNEQFF.

This clonotype appeared many times. The rearrangement joins TRBV7-2 to TRBJ2-2, with 7 bases that match TRBD2. Losses at the gene ends were 1 base for V and 4 bases for J; bases not matched to a gene: 3. This CDR3 has 15 residues. Germline values: CDR1 SGHTA, CDR2 FQGNSA. The DNA of the CDR3 is TGTGCCAGCAGCTTAGGGGTAGCGGGCACCGGGGAGCTGTTTTTT. Translating gives CASSLGVAGTGELFF.

This clonotype turned up a few times. J is TRBJ1-3 and V is TRBV7-6, with D possibly matching TRBD1 (6 bases). Germline CDR1 SGHVS, CDR2 FNYEAQ. The ends were cut back, 5 bases at V and 0 bases at J, with 8 bases in the middle. The CDR3 consists of 14 residues. The CDR3 protein is CASSPDSSGNTIYF. The CDR3 nucleotides read TGTGCCAGCAGCCCGGACAGCTCTGGAAACACCATATATTTT.